This is a list of T cell receptor beta chains from one sample in a study of response to subunit inactivated influenza vaccine. TCRdb recomputed calls from the RT-PCR reads with MiXCR, one row per CDR3 protein. This table holds about 300,000 distinct CDR3 sequences, approximately 20% found once. Sequences were derived from PBMCs from blood, sampled less than 22 months after vaccination. Source of these receptors: a man aged 50-75 years who received an inactivated influenza vaccine. Both conserved end residues are part of each CDR3. The D gene is left open where the match is weak. Clone size is shown for a subset of rows, as once, few, many or a class of expanded clone.

TRBD1	TRBV27	NA	TRBJ1-5	CASRGTGGKPQHF	TGTGCCAGCAGGGGGACAGGGGGGAAGCCCCAGCATTTT
NA	TRBV20-1	few	TRBJ2-3	CSARLDTQYF	TGCAGTGCTAGACTGGATACGCAGTATTTT
NA	TRBV10-2	few	TRBJ2-5	CASSVSGETQYF	TGCGCCAGTTCGGTCAGCGGGGAGACCCAGTACTTC
NA	TRBV5-1	many	TRBJ1-5	CASSLGAGQPQHF	TGCGCCAGCAGCTTGGGAGCGGGACAGCCCCAGCATTTT
NA	TRBV29-1	few	TRBJ2-1	CSVEARGRDNEQFF	TGCAGCGTTGAAGCCAGGGGACGCGACAATGAGCAGTTCTTC
TRBD2	TRBV29-1	NA	TRBJ2-7	CSVESGLAGGPYEQYF	TGCAGCGTTGAAAGCGGACTAGCGGGAGGGCCGTACGAGCAGTACTTC
TRBD2	TRBV5-1	few	TRBJ2-3	CASSLNSGSGTDTQYF	TGCGCCAGCAGCTTGAACAGCGGGAGCGGCACAGATACGCAGTATTTT
TRBD1	TRBV5-1	NA	TRBJ1-1	CASSLWDRAWRNTEAFF	TGCGCCAGCAGCTTGTGGGACAGGGCTTGGAGGAACACTGAAGCTTTCTTT
NA	TRBV9	NA	TRBJ1-1	CASSVGDREAFF	TGTGCCAGCAGCGTGGGGGACCGTGAAGCTTTCTTT
TRBD1	TRBV12-3/TRBV12-4	NA	TRBJ1-6	CASSVSTGAYNSPLHF	TGTGCCAGCAGTGTTAGTACAGGGGCCTATAATTCACCCCTCCACTTT
TRBD2	TRBV20-1	few	TRBJ2-7	CSAPSGPSSYEQYF	TGCAGTGCTCCTAGCGGGCCTAGCTCCTACGAGCAGTACTTC
NA	TRBV7-8	NA	TRBJ1-5	CASSLEGSGQPQHF	TGTGCCAGCAGCTTGGAGGGGTCCGGACAGCCCCAGCATTTT
NA	TRBV5-6	NA	TRBJ1-1	CASSLQGMGTEAFF	TGTGCCAGCAGCTTACAGGGTATGGGAACTGAAGCTTTCTTT
NA	TRBV28	NA	TRBJ1-1	CASRDPMNTEAFF	TGTGCCAGTCGGGACCCGATGAACACTGAAGCTTTCTTT
NA	TRBV6-2/TRBV6-3	few	TRBJ1-1	CASSPTGGQQGREAFF	TGTGCCAGCAGCCCAACCGGGGGCCAACAGGGAAGGGAAGCTTTCTTT
NA	TRBV27	NA	TRBJ1-6	CASSTPNSPLHF	TGTGCCAGCAGTACTCCGAATTCACCCCTCCACTTT
TRBD1	TRBV7-8	NA	TRBJ1-4	CASTKWDRAEKLFF	TGTGCCAGCACCAAATGGGACAGGGCTGAAAAACTGTTTTTT
TRBD1	TRBV5-4	NA	TRBJ2-1	CASRPTRDSYNEQFF	TGTGCCAGCAGACCGACCCGGGACAGCTACAATGAGCAGTTCTTC
NA	TRBV6-1	many	TRBJ1-2	CASSNLEDTYGYTF	TGTGCCAGCAGTAATCTTGAGGACACCTATGGCTACACCTTC
NA	TRBV7-8	NA	TRBJ1-5	CASSSGSRGGFQHF	TGTGCCAGCAGCTCCGGGTCCAGAGGGGGATTCCAGCATTTT
NA	TRBV20-1	NA	TRBJ1-5	CSAREGGQAQHF	TGCAGTGCTAGAGAGGGTGGTCAGGCCCAGCATTTT
NA	TRBV7-2	few	TRBJ1-4	CASSLAGQGWEKLFF	TGTGCCAGCAGCCTAGCTGGGCAGGGTTGGGAAAAACTGTTTTTT
TRBD2	TRBV6-1	once	TRBJ2-1	CASRTGLELNNEQFF	TGTGCCAGCAGAACGGGACTAGAACTCAACAATGAGCAGTTCTTC
NA	TRBV20-1	NA	TRBJ1-2	CSADPPQDRRYGYTF	TGCAGTGCCGATCCTCCCCAGGACAGACGTTATGGCTACACCTTC
NA	TRBV27	NA	TRBJ2-1	CASRGIGQSYNEQFF	TGTGCCAGCAGGGGGATAGGACAATCCTACAATGAGCAGTTCTTC
NA	TRBV10-3	few	TRBJ1-6	CAIRYMEGVDSPLHF	TGTGCCATCAGATATATGGAGGGGGTGGATTCACCCCTCCACTTT
TRBD2	TRBV4-2	NA	TRBJ2-7	CASSQVGTSIEQYF	TGTGCCAGCAGCCAAGTTGGGACTAGCATCGAGCAGTACTTC
NA	TRBV7-8	many	TRBJ1-2	CASSLVPGSVYGYTF	TGTGCCAGCAGCTTAGTTCCGGGTTCCGTCTATGGCTACACCTTC
NA	TRBV12-3/TRBV12-4	many	TRBJ1-5	CASSLSSGNQPQHF	TGTGCCAGCAGTTTAAGCAGCGGCAATCAGCCCCAGCATTTT
TRBD2	TRBV20-1	NA	TRBJ2-4	CSALAGENIQYF	TGCAGTGCTCTAGCGGGAGAAAACATTCAGTACTTC
TRBD1	TRBV19	NA	TRBJ1-5	CASSPTGGYSNQPQHF	TGTGCCAGTAGCCCGACAGGGGGTTATAGCAATCAGCCCCAGCATTTT
TRBD2	TRBV20-1	few	TRBJ2-3	CSAAGLEVTDTQYF	TGCAGTGCAGCGGGACTAGAGGTCACAGATACGCAGTATTTT
NA	TRBV20-1	NA	TRBJ2-2	CSATFPRTGGLNTGELFF	TGCAGTGCTACGTTCCCCCGGACGGGGGGCCTAAACACCGGGGAGCTGTTTTTT
NA	TRBV11-2	few	TRBJ2-1	CASSLGGNSYNEQFF	TGTGCCAGCAGCTTAGGGGGGAACTCCTACAATGAGCAGTTCTTC
TRBD2	TRBV20-1	NA	TRBJ2-5	CSARGSGAQETQYF	TGCAGTGCGAGAGGTAGCGGGGCCCAAGAGACCCAGTACTTC
NA	TRBV15	NA	TRBJ1-4	CATSLGEKLFF	TGTGCCACCAGCCTTGGAGAAAAACTGTTTTTT
TRBD1	TRBV2	NA	TRBJ2-2	CASRNLGQGVVGELFF	TGTGCCAGCAGAAACCTAGGACAGGGCGTCGTCGGGGAGCTGTTTTTT
NA	TRBV7-8	few	TRBJ1-1	CASSLGGRVGTEAFF	TGTGCCAGCAGCTTAGGAGGCAGGGTGGGCACTGAAGCTTTCTTT
NA	TRBV27	few	TRBJ1-1	CASSPGTGGNTEAFF	TGTGCCAGCAGTCCCGGGACCGGCGGGAACACTGAAGCTTTCTTT
TRBD1	TRBV6-5	once	TRBJ2-1	CASSYRFGTGGKSNEQFF	TGTGCCAGCAGTTACCGATTCGGGACAGGGGGCAAGAGCAATGAGCAGTTCTTC
TRBD2	TRBV12-3/TRBV12-4	NA	TRBJ2-3	CASSFSGGPSTDTQYF	TGTGCCAGCAGTTTCTCGGGAGGGCCTAGCACAGATACGCAGTATTTT
TRBD2	TRBV4-3	NA	TRBJ2-7	CASSQDHGTSADYEQYF	TGCGCCAGCAGCCAGGACCACGGGACTAGCGCTGATTACGAGCAGTACTTC
TRBD2	TRBV5-1	NA	TRBJ2-1	CASSPLAGGPGQFF	TGCGCCAGCAGCCCACTAGCGGGGGGGCCGGGGCAGTTCTTC
TRBD1	TRBV4-3	NA	TRBJ2-3	CASSQEGGRTSTDTQYF	TGCGCCAGCAGCCAAGAAGGGGGCAGAACTAGCACAGATACGCAGTATTTT
TRBD1	TRBV28	few	TRBJ2-7	CASSLYRDRAAYEQYF	TGTGCCAGCAGTTTATATCGGGACAGGGCCGCCTACGAGCAGTACTTC
NA	TRBV20-1	NA	TRBJ2-5	CSARDLPQGAGETQYF	TGCAGTGCTAGAGATCTCCCACAAGGGGCCGGCGAGACCCAGTACTTC
NA	TRBV4-1	NA	TRBJ2-5	CASSQAESRETQYF	TGCGCCAGCAGCCAAGCGGAGAGTCGGGAGACCCAGTACTTC
TRBD1	TRBV5-1	NA	TRBJ2-1	CASSAAGTEYNEQFF	TGCGCCAGCAGCGCCGCCGGGACAGAGTACAATGAGCAGTTCTTC
NA	TRBV20-1	few	TRBJ2-1	CSARSGLGNEQFF	TGCAGTGCTAGGTCAGGGTTGGGGAATGAGCAGTTCTTC